This T cell receptor beta chain comes out of a study of cytomegalovirus exposure and HLA in healthy donors. The study's findings and limits: The records held CMV serostatus as the only immune exposure information.

With regard to this clone: The target antigen is unknown.

Germline CDR1 reads SQVTM; CDR2 reads ANQGSEA. The ends were cut back, 3 bases at V and 0 bases at J, with 9 bases in the middle. The CDR3 spans 14 residues. 13 Jbeta primers and 60 Vbeta primers were used for the PCR. Measured with immunoSEQ multiplex PCR; TCRdb has only the in-frame clones, and not every one. This sample yields tens of thousands of clones, of which about 76% are seen a single time; 5.4% belongs to the top ten. The sequence came from a man aged 50 to 59 in good health and CMV-seronegative. The sequenced sample consisted of PBMCs. V gene TRBV29-1 combines with J gene TRBJ2-1; tentatively, D is TRBD1 (6 bases). For the CDR3, the DNA is TGCAGCGTTGAGGACAGAAACTCCTACAATGAGCAGTTCTTC. It encodes CSVEDRNSYNEQFF.